These 11 T cell receptor beta chains were sequenced from one sample in a study of regulatory T cells in long-lasting Graves disease. Stated time point: newly diagnosed GD, antithyroid drugs for less than 3 months. RNA isolated from PBMCs was used to make the TCR library. To make TCR beta libraries, researchers used iRepertoire HTBI primers and Arm-PCR of CDR3 regions. TCRdb redid the calling of the multiplex PCR reads with MiXCR, one entry per CDR3 protein. The sample yields over 350,000 distinct CDR3 sequences, 14% to 15% seen once. These data were likewise used in another study, on T cells in Graves' hyperthyroidism and ophthalmopathy.

The sequences come from peripheral blood mononuclear cells (PBMCs), collected at new diagnosis, from a patient treated with antithyroid drugs. Receptors were obtained from a woman aged 40 to 50 with Graves disease.

This clonotype was counted at least ten times. The chain links TRBV29-1 to TRBJ1-2; weak D call: TRBD1 (5 bases). Deletions cut 0 bases from V and 4 bases from J, with 12 bases between. The CDR3 sequence is 14 residues long. CDR1 SQVTM and CDR2 ANQGSEA come from the germline V gene. CDR3 DNA sequence: TGCAGCGTTGAAGATCAAGGGGTGGGCTATGGCTACACCTTC. This translates into CSVEDQGVGYGYTF.

The V call is TRBV28, the J call TRBJ2-1; the match to TRBD2 covers 11 bases. The CDR3 has 14 residues. Germline trimming cut 5 bases from V and 5 bases from J; bases unmatched to any gene: 2. CDR1 and CDR2 from the germline V gene are MDHEN and SYDVKM. The CDR3 region has the DNA TGTGCCAGCAGTCTAGCGGGAGGAGACAATGAGCAGTTCTTC. It specifies CASSLAGGDNEQFF.

This chain uses TRBV5-4 with TRBJ2-3, with TRBD2 as a possible D gene (7 bases). V lost 2 bases and J 4 bases, leaving 14 bases between the germline ends. This CDR3 spans 15 amino acids. Germline V gene lookup returns CDR1 SGHNT and CDR2 YYREEE (reference sequence). The CDR3 reads CASSFGGAVADTQYF. In nucleotides, the CDR3 is TGTGCCAGCAGCTTTGGGGGGGCGGTCGCAGATACGCAGTATTTT.

This clonotype has at least ten counts. The chain carries TRBV27 and TRBJ2-5; 7 bases map to TRBD2. J lost 1 base, V lost 4 bases, and 6 bases had no gene match. The CDR3 has 15 amino acids. Germline-derived CDR1 and CDR2 are MNHEY and SMNVEV (reference sequence). The CDR3 sequence is CASSSGLGAQETQYF. For the CDR3, the DNA is TGTGCCAGCAGTTCCGGACTAGGGGCCCAAGAGACCCAGTACTTC.

This clonotype was observed at least ten times. The chain recombines TRBV11-3 with TRBJ2-2, with 10 nucleotides matching TRBD1. Per germline, CDR1 SGHNT and CDR2 YENEEA. Trimming cost V 5 bases and J 6 bases; bases outside gene matches: 6. CDR3 length equals 15 residues. CDR3 nucleotide sequence: TGTGCCAGCAGCAAATGGGACAGGGGTGCCGGGGAGCTGTTTTTT. It encodes CASSKWDRGAGELFF.

This clonotype came up a few times. The DNA for the CDR3 is TGCGCCAGCACCATACTAGCGGGAGGGAAAGATACGCAGTATTTT. Amino acids: CASTILAGGKDTQYF. This rearrangement joins TRBV5-1 to TRBJ2-3; the match to TRBD2 covers 13 bases. There are 15 residues in the CDR3. The junction had 6 bases not matched to a gene; V was cut back by 6 bases and J by 5 bases. Germline lookup yields CDR1 SGHRS and CDR2 YFSETQ.

This clonotype was observed many times. The V and J genes are TRBV7-2 and TRBJ2-2; no clear D gene. CDR1 and CDR2 (germline): SGHTA, FQGNSA. V was pared by 4 bases and J by 3 bases, with 6 bases between. The CDR3 is 13 amino acids. The CDR3 nucleotides read TGTGCCAGCAGCTCCCGTTACACCGGGGAGCTGTTTTTT. Its translation is CASSSRYTGELFF.

V gene TRBV5-6 combines with J gene TRBJ2-3, with 7 positions matching TRBD1. With 4 bases clipped from V and 5 bases from J, the junction kept 4 bases outside the gene matches. Germline V gene data show CDR1 as SGHDT and CDR2 as YYEEEE. The CDR3 contains 13 residues. The CDR3 loop reads CASSPRTGDTQYF. CDR3 sequence (DNA): TGTGCCAGCAGCCCAAGGACAGGAGATACGCAGTATTTT.

There are many counts of this clonotype. The chain employs TRBV28 and TRBJ1-2, with TRBD1 as a possible D gene (6 bases). The germline V gene has CDR1 MDHEN and CDR2 SYDVKM. Trimming left V 6 bases short and J 8 bases short, with 16 bases between. The CDR3 loop spans 13 amino acids. The CDR3 DNA reads as TGTGCCAGCAGCCTCGGGGGGCTAGAGGGCTACACCTTC. It encodes CASSLGGLEGYTF.

Concerning this clonotype itself: This sequence may be a read error, since a much larger clone differs from it by one base. The rearrangement joins TRBV19 to TRBJ2-7; D call uncertain. CDR1 LNHDA and CDR2 SQIVND come from the germline V gene (reference sequence). The CDR3 is made up of 11 amino acids. Here the CDR3 DNA reads TGTACCAGTAGTATCGGCTACGAGCAGTACTTC. Protein: CTSSIGYEQYF.

The gene calls are TRBV25-1 and TRBJ2-1; the D gene is possibly TRBD2 (6 bases). The CDR3 consists of 14 residues. Germline V gene data show CDR1 as MGHDK and CDR2 as SYGVNS. Trimming cost V 8 bases and J 9 bases, with 20 bases left between them. In DNA form, the CDR3 reads TGTGCCAGCGGCGGATGGGGGGACGGGCGTGAGCAGTTCTTC. Translation gives CASGGWGDGREQFF.